The present T cell receptor beta chain was sequenced within a study of glioma-infiltrating T cells after dendritic cell vaccination. The germline gives CDR1 SGHTA, CDR2 FQGNSA. This CDR3 contains 12 residues. Between the trimmed V and J ends, which lost 4 bases and 3 bases, there was a span of 3 bases. Blood PBMC samples: pre-vaccination, two weeks post third vaccination, and at tumor progression. The protocol was immunoSEQ multiplex PCR, while the TCRdb copy is restricted to in-frame clones and leaves out a portion. The sample shows about 92,000 clones, more than 75% of them seen only once. The J gene is TRBJ2-2, the V gene TRBV7-2; the D is unclear. This specimen consisted of blood, obtained before dendritic cell vaccination. The TCR originated in a human donor with glioblastoma. CDR3 sequence: CASSSDTGELFF. The DNA for the CDR3 is TGTGCCAGCAGCTCAGACACCGGGGAGCTGTTTTTT.